This T cell receptor (beta chain) was sequenced for a study of blood T cell repertoires in COVID-19. Across the whole study: T cells, B-cell-depleted T cells, or PBMCs supplied cDNA or gDNA.

V lost 7 bases to trimming and J lost 0 bases; unmatched junction nucleotides: 4. Germline V lookup: CDR1 ENHRY, CDR2 SYGVKD. This CDR3 is built from 15 residues. Libraries were prepared by immunoSEQ multiplex PCR; TCRdb keeps only in-frame clonotypes and omits some of them. In the table there are over 200,000 clones, around 80% of which are singletons. The chain joins TRBV10-3 to TRBJ1-3; TRBD1 agrees at 9 bases. The clonotype was recovered from a man aged 60-69 years who had recovered from COVID-19. Sequences were obtained from PBMCs or T cells enriched from blood (not recorded which). The CDR3 spells CAIKGQGNSGNTIYF. The CDR3 nucleotides are TGTGCCATCAAAGGACAGGGGAACTCTGGAAACACCATATATTTT.